This TCR beta chain was recorded in a study of blood T cells in healthy people across ages. Overall study findings and caveats: There was no known CMV status for donors, so expanded clonotype changes were possibly confounded.

Isolated per sample were at least 7 million PBMCs. As concerns this clonotype: Antigen unknown.

A sample-barcoded 5' primer and a J-beta primer mix were used in a second PCR of about 7 to 12 cycles. TCRdb recomputed calls from the 5' RACE reads with MiXCR, one row per CDR3 protein. The data contain 590,000 or so distinct CDR3 sequences, about 30% of them singletons. Germline V CDR1 and CDR2: SQVTM, ANQGSEA. This CDR3 comprises 13 residues. Trimming took off 4 bases at V and 6 bases at J, with 13 bases between the two ends. This TCR came from a woman older than 75 in good health. The J gene is TRBJ2-4, the V gene TRBV29-1; D possibly matches TRBD1 or TRBD2 (5 bases each). The sequenced sample was blood. The CDR3 here is CSVGSGTGNIQYF. The CDR3 DNA reads as TGCAGCGTTGGCTCCGGGACGGGAAACATTCAGTACTTC.